The 20 T cell receptor beta chains given below trace back to one sample, sequenced in a study of Ad26.COV2.S vaccination and SARS-CoV-2 variants. Treatment: around 19 received Ad26.COV2.S at low or high dose, single or two shots; 5 received placebo; per-sample allocation not given. Collection of samples fell on day 63 after the first vaccine or placebo injection. Sequenced by immunoSEQ multiplex PCR; TCRdb stores in-frame clones only, minus some. The table has hundreds of thousands of clones, more than 70% seen once. Sequenced here: peripheral blood, sampled in a trial of Ad26.COV2.S vaccine versus placebo. These TCRs come from a person aged 18-65 years who received the Ad26.COV2.S COVID-19 vaccine or a placebo.

V and J are TRBV11-2 and TRBJ2-7, with 9 bases matching TRBD2. CDR3 length: 14 residues. V lost 2 bases to trimming and J lost 5 bases; unmatched junction nucleotides: 4. Germline loops: CDR1 SGHAT, CDR2 FQNNGV. CDR3 protein: CASSLTAGGNEQYF. The CDR3 nucleotides read TGTGCCAGCAGCTTAACAGCGGGAGGTAACGAGCAGTACTTC.

This CDR3 is CASSGSSGGEQYF. The CDR3 nucleotides read TGTGCCAGCAGCGGTAGCTCCGGGGGCGAGCAGTACTTC. This sequence joins TRBV9 and TRBJ2-7, with D perhaps TRBD2 (6 bases). V lost 3 bases and J lost 6, with 13 bases in between. This CDR3 comprises 13 residues. From germline, CDR1 is SGDLS and CDR2 YYNGEE. Drawing the rest from reference TRBV9 and TRBJ2-7, the complete variable domain is DSGVTQTPKHLITATGQRVTLRCSPRSGDLSVYWYQQSLDQGLQFLIQYYNGEERAKGNILERFSAQQFPDLHSELNLSSLELGDSALYFCASSGSSGGEQYFGPGTRLTVT.

The rearrangement joins TRBV5-8 to TRBJ1-2; D unclear. The CDR3 is made up of 11 amino acids. Trimming removed 4 bases from V and 10 bases from J, with 11 bases in between. The germline gives CDR1 SGHTS, CDR2 YDEGEE. In DNA, the CDR3 is TGTGCCAGCAGCCTATTGAGGGACTACACCTTC. This encodes CASSLLRDYTF.

The chain is built from TRBV6-2 or TRBV6-3 and TRBJ1-6; D unclear. This CDR3 has 13 residues. Trimming stripped 6 bases from V and 9 bases from J, with 12 bases between. Germline V lookup: CDR1 MNHEY, CDR2 SVGEGT. In DNA form, the CDR3 reads TGTGCCAGCAGCTATGAGGAGGGTTCACCCCTCCACTTT. It codes for CASSYEEGSPLHF.

The chain is built from TRBV2 and TRBJ2-5, with D tentatively TRBD1 (5 bases). The CDR3 is 13 residues long. Between the trimmed V and J ends, which lost 7 bases and 5 bases, there was a span of 14 bases. Looked up from germline, CDR1 is SNHLY and CDR2 is FYNNEI. CDR3 protein: CASNPDIGETQYF. The CDR3 DNA reads TGTGCCAGCAACCCGGACATTGGGGAGACCCAGTACTTC.

The V call is TRBV6-6, the J call TRBJ1-5; D uncertain. The CDR3 is 14 residues long. The germline V gene has CDR1 MNHNY and CDR2 SVGAGI (reference sequence). Trimming stripped 7 bases from V and 6 bases from J, with 16 bases between. The CDR3 region has the DNA TGTGCCAGCAAAAGCTCAGTTTCGGCTCAGCCCCAGCATTTT. Translating it yields CASKSSVSAQPQHF.

The chain has TRBV24-1 and TRBJ2-1; maybe TRBD2 (6 bases). The germline V and J ends were trimmed by 1 base and 9 bases, with 18 bases remaining between them. Germline V gene data show CDR1 as KGHDR and CDR2 as SFDVKD. The CDR3 loop spans 16 amino acids. CDR3 residues: CATSDLGGVSGSEQFF. In DNA, the CDR3 is TGTGCCACCAGTGATTTAGGAGGGGTAAGTGGGAGTGAGCAGTTCTTC.

The chain links TRBV4-3 to TRBJ1-2, with 8 bases identical to TRBD1. Germline CDR1 and CDR2: LGHNA and YSLEER. The J segment lost 2 bases and the V segment lost 5 bases, leaving 13 bases of the junction unmatched. The CDR3 sequence is 17 residues long. CDR3 sequence: CASSFPLSGGDNYGYTF. The CDR3 nucleotides read TGCGCCAGCAGCTTCCCTCTTTCAGGGGGCGACAACTATGGCTACACCTTC.

The chain employs TRBV7-3 and TRBJ2-7, with D uncertain. The CDR3 runs to 13 residues. Germline V gene lookup returns CDR1 SGHTA and CDR2 FQGTGA. Trimming left V 6 bases short and J 2 bases short, with 11 bases between. In nucleotides, the CDR3 is TGTGCCAGCAGGACCATGCAGACCTACGAGCAGTACTTC. Its translation: CASRTMQTYEQYF.

This clone was recorded once. The CDR3 DNA reads TGTGCCAGCAGCGTCCTAAGCGGGACCTACAATGAGCAGTTCTTC. Encoded protein: CASSVLSGTYNEQFF. This chain links TRBV9 with TRBJ2-1; 7 nucleotides agree with TRBD2. V lost 2 bases and J lost 2; bases outside the gene matches: 4. This CDR3 has 15 amino acids. CDR1 is SGDLS and CDR2 is YYNGEE in the germline V gene.

The chain recombines TRBV9 with TRBJ2-3; 9 nucleotides line up with TRBD2. Trimming removed 2 bases from V and 0 bases from J; junction bases left unmatched: 4. Germline CDR1 reads SGDLS; CDR2 reads YYNGEE. This CDR3 is built from 16 residues. CDR3 bases: TGTGCCAGCAGCGTTGGGACTAGCCCTAGCACAGATACGCAGTATTTT. Its protein product is CASSVGTSPSTDTQYF.

This chain uses TRBV5-4 with TRBJ2-3, with D perhaps assigned TRBD1 or TRBD2 (7 bases each). V lost 10 bases and J 3 bases, leaving 21 bases between the germline ends. Germline CDR1 SGHNT, CDR2 YYREEE (reference sequence). The CDR3 covers 15 residues. As DNA, the CDR3 is TGTGCCCCCCGCAGGGGGGGGCTTGGGACAGATACGCAGTATTTT. It encodes CAPRRGGLGTDTQYF. The full variable domain, in which reference TRBV5-4 and TRBJ2-3 provide the parts outside the CDR3, is ETGVTQSPTHLIKTRGQQVTLRCSSQSGHNTVSWYQQALGQGPQFIFQYYREEENGRGNFPPRFSGLQFPNYSSELNVNALELDDSALYLCAPRRGGLGTDTQYFGPGTRLTVL.

The rearrangement joins TRBV7-6 to TRBJ1-2; 11 positions match TRBD1. This CDR3 spans 15 amino acids. After removal of 5 bases from V and 4 bases from J, the junction contained 6 bases not matched to a gene. Germline loops: CDR1 SGHVS, CDR2 FNYEAQ. DNA for the CDR3: TGTGCCAGCAGCCAGGACAGGGGGCCTTCCTATGGCTACACCTTC. It translates to CASSQDRGPSYGYTF.

Written as DNA, the CDR3 is TGTGCCAGCAGGGCTTCAATTGTCGGGGAGCTGTTTTTT. This encodes CASRASIVGELFF. The chain joins TRBV2 to TRBJ2-2; D remains ambiguous. V was cut by 6 bases and J by 7 bases, with 12 bases left in between. This CDR3 is 13 amino acids long. Germline V gives CDR1 SNHLY, CDR2 FYNNEI.

The rearrangement uses TRBV16 and TRBJ2-3; TRBD2 matches at 9 bases. Germline V lookup: CDR1 KGHSY, CDR2 FQNENV. The CDR3 runs to 16 residues. After removal of 1 base from V and 3 bases from J, the junction contained 5 bases not matched to a gene. The CDR3 sequence is CASSQFATSGTDTQYF. The CDR3 DNA reads TGTGCCAGCAGCCAATTTGCGACTAGCGGTACAGATACGCAGTATTTT.

The V gene is TRBV5-1, the J gene TRBJ2-1; TRBD2 matches at 8 bases. Germline V gives CDR1 SGHRS, CDR2 YFSETQ. Trimming at V came to 5 bases and at J to 1 base, leaving 5 bases not matched to a gene. This CDR3 spans 15 amino acids. The CDR3: CASSPSGGSYNEQFF. DNA of the CDR3: TGCGCCAGCAGTCCCAGCGGGGGATCCTACAATGAGCAGTTCTTC.

The chain combines TRBV3-1 (or the pseudogene TRBV3-2) with TRBJ2-2; D is perhaps TRBD1 or TRBD2 (5 bases each). Between the trimmed V and J ends, which lost 0 bases and 5 bases, there was a span of 13 bases. The CDR3 contains 16 residues. Germline V gene sequence: CDR1 LGHDT, CDR2 YNNKEL (reference sequence). CDR3 residues: CASSQESGTPTGELFF. In DNA, the CDR3 is TGTGCCAGCAGCCAAGAGAGTGGGACGCCAACCGGGGAGCTGTTTTTT.

This sequence joins TRBV13 and TRBJ2-7; no firm D call. The germline V gene encodes CDR1 PRHDT and CDR2 FYEKMQ (reference sequence). The CDR3 sequence is 14 residues long. V lost 5 bases and J 5 bases, leaving 16 bases between the germline ends. This CDR3 reads CASSPLTAPNEQYF. The CDR3 DNA reads TGTGCCAGCAGCCCTCTTACAGCCCCTAACGAGCAGTACTTC.

The CDR3 here is CASRPDGSGELFF. CDR3 DNA: TGTGCCAGCAGGCCGGATGGCAGCGGGGAGCTGTTTTTT. The rearrangement uses TRBV12-3 or TRBV12-4 and TRBJ2-2; no firm D call. With 6 bases removed from V and 7 bases from J, the gap between germline ends came to 12 bases. This CDR3 is 13 amino acids long.

The chain is built from TRBV3-1 (or the pseudogene TRBV3-2) and TRBJ2-1, with 10 bases fitting TRBD1. Germline V CDR1 and CDR2: LGHDT, YNNKEL (reference sequence). The V and J ends lost 8 bases and 8 bases, in that order; junction bases with no gene match: 6. This CDR3 region has 13 residues. The CDR3 region has the DNA TGTGCCAGCGAGGGACAGGGGCAGGATGAGCAGTTCTTC. Its translation: CASEGQGQDEQFF.